The 7 T cell receptor beta chains given below trace back to one sample, sequenced in a study of control samples from healthy donors and cancer patients. Assay used: immunoSEQ multiplex PCR; TCRdb lists only in-frame clones, some missing. Of tens of thousands of clones in the sample, roughly nine tenths were seen once. Sequencing was done on a sample of PBMCs. These TCRs come from a woman in her fifties or sixties with colorectal cancer.

The genes are TRBV3-1 (or the pseudogene TRBV3-2) and TRBJ2-5; TRBD2 agrees at 14 bases. In germline, CDR1 is LGHDT, CDR2 YNNKEL (reference sequence). CDR3 length: 17 amino acids. Trimming at V came to 4 bases and at J to 2 bases, leaving 6 bases not matched to a gene. CDR3 protein: CASSRGLAGAKQETQYF. The CDR3 region has the DNA TGTGCCAGCAGCCGGGGACTAGCGGGGGCCAAACAAGAGACCCAGTACTTC.

This rearrangement joins TRBV12-3 or TRBV12-4 to TRBJ1-6; tentatively, D is TRBD1 (5 bases). V dropped 0 bases and J dropped 12 bases, with 9 bases sitting between them. The CDR3 is made up of 13 amino acids. For the CDR3, the DNA is TGTGCCAGCAGTTTAGCGGACATCGGACCCCTCCACTTT. It is translated as CASSLADIGPLHF.

The chain links TRBV4-3 to TRBJ2-1; D possibly corresponds to TRBD1 (6 bases). V lost 0 bases and J 4 bases, leaving 10 bases between the germline ends. In germline, CDR1 is LGHNA, CDR2 YSLEER. The CDR3 has 15 residues. In DNA form, the CDR3 reads TGCGCCAGCAGCCAAGACTGGACAGCTTACAATGAGCAGTTCTTC. Encoded protein: CASSQDWTAYNEQFF.

V usage is TRBV6-5 and J usage is TRBJ1-1; possibly TRBD1 for D (5 bases). Germline V gives CDR1 MNHEY, CDR2 SVGAGI. Trimming removed 8 bases at V and 0 bases at J, with 10 bases between. The CDR3 covers 13 residues. The CDR3 loop reads CASRTGLNTEAFF. The CDR3 nucleotides read TGTGCCAGCCGGACGGGGCTGAACACTGAAGCTTTCTTT.

The gene calls are TRBV30 and TRBJ1-1; D is uncertain. Looked up from germline, CDR1 is GTSNPN and CDR2 is SVGIG (reference sequence). CDR3 size: 10 residues. Between the trimmed V and J ends, which lost 8 bases and 0 bases, there was a span of 4 bases. The CDR3 loop is CATLNTEAFF. CDR3 coding DNA: TGTGCCACCTTGAACACTGAAGCTTTCTTT.

The gene calls are TRBV6-1 and TRBJ1-4, with 7 bases matching TRBD1. The germline V gene encodes CDR1 MNHNS and CDR2 SASEGT. Trimming took 3 bases from V and 11 from J; bases not matched to a gene: 12. The CDR3 loop spans 15 amino acids. Here the CDR3 DNA reads TGTGCCAGCAGTGATGAGGGGGCCCGACACGGGAAACTGTTTTTT. Translation: CASSDEGARHGKLFF.

The chain couples TRBV4-1 to TRBJ2-1; D gene uncertain. CDR1 is MGHRA and CDR2 is YSYEKL in the germline V gene. V was cut by 3 bases and J by 5 bases, with 8 bases left in between. The CDR3 spans 13 residues. The DNA of the CDR3 is TGCGCCAGCAGCCAGAACCTCAACAATGAGCAGTTCTTC. It codes for CASSQNLNNEQFF.